This entry lists 3 T cell receptor beta chains sequenced from one sample in a study of cytomegalovirus exposure and HLA in healthy donors. 60 Vbeta and 13 Jbeta primers were used in PCR. Only in-frame clones appear in the TCRdb table, and some are missing; sequencing was by immunoSEQ multiplex PCR. The sample shows around 230,000 clones, approximately 79% of them seen only once. Sequenced material: PBMCs. Receptor source: a male donor in good health and CMV-seronegative.

The chain carries TRBV5-4 and TRBJ2-3; D not certain. The CDR3 runs to 12 residues. Germline CDR1 and CDR2: SGHNT and YYREEE (reference sequence). V lost 3 bases to trimming and J lost 4 bases, with 6 bases between them. CDR3 bases: TGTGCCAGCAGCTCCTCCCCAGATACGCAGTATTTT. Protein: CASSSSPDTQYF.

The CDR3 loop is CASSKAGPSYNEQFF. Here the CDR3 DNA reads TGTGCCAGCAGCAAGGCGGGACCATCCTACAATGAGCAGTTCTTC. V gene TRBV7-6 combines with J gene TRBJ2-1; a possible D gene is TRBD2 (6 bases). Trimming cost V 5 bases and J 1 base, with 12 bases left between them. The CDR3 covers 15 residues. Per the germline V gene, CDR1 is SGHVS and CDR2 is FNYEAQ.

This chain links TRBV7-9 with TRBJ2-1; 9 bases align to TRBD2. J gave up 8 bases and V 0 bases, and 11 bases lay outside the gene matches. The CDR3 runs to 17 residues. Germline lookup yields CDR1 SEHNR and CDR2 FQNEAQ (reference sequence). CDR3 nucleotides: TGTGCCAGCAGCTTAGCGGCAGGCGGGGGGGCAAGGGATGAGCAGTTCTTC. This sequence encodes CASSLAAGGGARDEQFF.